This T cell receptor (beta chain) stems from a study of CD8+ T cells in alopecia areata (dated by TCRdb to the late 2010s). Regarding the research as a whole: Treated patients were enrolled in an open-label pilot trial of oral tofacitinib at 5 to 10 mg twice daily for moderate-to-severe alopecia areata. The SALT score, which quantifies the percentage of affected scalp surface area, was used to measure disease severity in treated patients. RNA was obtained with the PAXgene miRNA kit for fixed scalp, the miRNeasy kit for PBMCs, and the RNeasy kit for mouse skin. TCRbeta CDR3 regions were amplified by immunoSEQ multiplex PCR with 35 Vbeta forward and 13 Jbeta reverse primers. Human TCRbeta sequencing covered scalp tissue and sorted CD4+ and CD8+ peripheral blood T cells from patchy and totalis/universalis alopecia areata patients and healthy controls. Tofacitinib was given for 6 to 18 months, followed by 6 months of follow-up off drug to assess delayed response and recurrence. Scalp clonality was compared among normal scalp (n=4), patchy alopecia areata scalp (n=8), and alopecia totalis/universalis scalp (n=8). Biopsies were taken from tofacitinib-treated patients at baseline and again at 4 and 24 weeks into treatment, and several of those patients also had a later scalp biopsy. To study T cell clonal expansion in alopecia areata, the researchers applied high-throughput TCRbeta sequencing to both the C3H/HeJ mouse model and human patients. Overall study results and their limits: Because the treated cohort was small and had only one nonresponder, larger studies are needed to examine links between baseline CD8+ expansion and response. Scalp clonality and the number of expanded CD8+ clones among the top 100 scalp clones were significantly decreased by tofacitinib. Shared TCR sequences between patients were less evident than in mice, which may be partly attributable to HLA diversity in the patient population. Many expanded lesional clones were found to persist in scalp and blood during tofacitinib treatment, and relapse after treatment cessation may be partly explained by this persistence. Unlike mouse skin, where gammadelta T cells dominate, normal human skin contains resident alphabeta T cells that get sequenced too, which complicates analysis of the scalp TCR repertoire. Higher clonality and more expanded CD8+ clones were observed in lesional scalp than in normal scalp, particularly in alopecia totalis/universalis, a finding suggestive of antigenic drive.

Read against the paper, the sample's time point label means: less than five weeks on oral tofacitinib. Interpreted using the paper, the treatment or condition label stands for: oral pan-JAK inhibitor, 5-10 mg twice daily. From alopecia areata patients, peripheral blood was collected along with lesional scalp punch biopsies. PBMCs were separated by density centrifugation and stained for CD3, CD4 and CD8, after which CD4+ and CD8+ T cells were sorted on a FACSAria. A remark on this clone: The clone's antigen remains unknown. No qualities accompany the bases; no much larger clone lies one base away.

CDR1 is given as LNHDA and CDR2 as SQIVND, both from the germline V gene (reference sequence). The CDR3 spans 15 residues, from the cysteine through the phenylalanine. Of all the DNA, just the CDR3 is kept, 45 bases in frame from base 1. V has 7 bases trimmed and J has 2 bases trimmed; junction bases matching no gene number 8. To prepare the library, the immunoSEQ multiplex PCR assay was applied. RNA was extracted from all samples and reverse transcribed into cDNA, which served as template for TCR sequencing. SuperScript III was used to make first-strand cDNA, primed with a 2:1 mix of oligo-dT and random hexamers. A synthetic immune receptor repertoire was used to assess amplification bias, and residual bias was removed computationally. The authors' analysis ran thus. Raw reads were preprocessed for error removal, and CDR3 was defined according to IMGT conventions as running from the conserved cysteine to phenylalanine. To get clonality, Shannon entropy was normalized by log2 of the number of productive unique TCRs and the result was subtracted from 1. Whether each scalp clone was CD4 or CD8 was inferred by checking scalp TCRbeta sequences against the CD4 and CD8 repertoires from sorted blood. Entries here come from immuneACCESS through TCRdb and include only in-frame sequences with V and J called. Some clones fail to appear in such tables; in the studies checked, an unresolved V gene covers under half of the shortfall, and the cause of the remainder is unknown. For V, J and clone size, that table is used; D and trimming come from the DNA. This sample has some 150,000 clones in its table, and nearly 55% of those were observed once. More than 15% of the sample rests with the top ten.

The clonotype originates from a human donor with alopecia areata. The sequence joins TRBV19 to TRBJ2-3; a stretch of 8 junction bases matches TRBD2. This material consisted of CD8+ T cells sorted from blood, taken at week 4, from a patient treated with tofacitinib. In nucleotide form, the sequence is TGTGCCAGTACCAGCGGACTAGCAGACACAGATACGCAGTATTTT. Its translation is CASTSGLADTDTQYF.